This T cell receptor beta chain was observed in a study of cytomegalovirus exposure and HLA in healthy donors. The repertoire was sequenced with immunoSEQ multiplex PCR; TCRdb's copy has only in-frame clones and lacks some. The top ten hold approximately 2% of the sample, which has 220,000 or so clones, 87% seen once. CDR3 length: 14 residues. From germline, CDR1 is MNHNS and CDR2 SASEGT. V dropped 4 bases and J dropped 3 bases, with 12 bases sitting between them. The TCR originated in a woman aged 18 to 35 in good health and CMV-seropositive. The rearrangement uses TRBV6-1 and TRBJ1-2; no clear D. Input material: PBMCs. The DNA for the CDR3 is TGTGCCAGCAGTGTAACACCCGCGGACTATGGCTACACCTTC. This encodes CASSVTPADYGYTF.